One sample yielded the 14 T cell receptor beta chains listed below, sequenced in a study of TIL therapy for anti-PD-1-resistant metastatic lung cancer (dated by TCRdb to the early 2020s). The immunoSEQ v3 hsTCRB kit was used to amplify TCR beta CDR3 regions from genomic DNA through bias-controlled multiplex PCR. TCRdb took this table from immuneACCESS and kept in-frame rearrangements with V and J called. Such tables lack part of the clones; where checked against another copy, unresolved V genes explain under half of the gap, and the rest is unexplained. The sample table records tens of thousands of clones; roughly three fifths of these occur just once. Of the sample, 15% to 20% is held by the ten largest clones. Taken with the paper, the label for time point translates to: pre-treatment sample, taken before nivolumab and TIL therapy. Baseline tumor samples were excised metastases, mostly pleural nodules or supraclavicular lymph nodes, from the same resection used to grow TIL.

The material sequenced was tumor tissue, taken at baseline. The receptors shown here come from a woman aged 25 to 80 with non-small cell lung cancer.

The V gene is TRBV5-6, the J gene TRBJ2-7, with 7 bases lining up with TRBD1. J gave up 1 base and V 4 bases, and 11 bases lay outside the gene matches. The CDR3 has 16 amino acids. Per germline, CDR1 SGHDT and CDR2 YYEEEE. CDR3 loop: CASSRTQTGKSYEQYF. As DNA, the CDR3 is TGTGCCAGCAGCCGAACCCAGACAGGGAAATCCTACGAGCAGTACTTC.

This clone turned up a few times. This sequence joins TRBV7-2 and TRBJ2-7; D call uncertain. V lost 5 bases and J 0 bases, leaving 8 bases between the germline ends. Per the germline V gene, CDR1 is SGHTA and CDR2 is FQGNSA. This CDR3 contains 13 residues. CDR3 protein: CASSPVGSYEQYF. The CDR3 nucleotides are TGTGCCAGCAGCCCAGTGGGCTCCTACGAGCAGTACTTC.

This clone appeared a single time. This rearrangement joins TRBV4-1 to TRBJ1-2, with D unclear. This CDR3 region has 13 residues. Germline-derived CDR1 and CDR2 are MGHRA and YSYEKL. V was trimmed by 0 bases and J by 5 bases, leaving 7 bases between them. CDR3 in amino acids: CASSQDLDYGYTF. The CDR3 DNA follows: TGCGCCAGCAGCCAAGACTTAGATTATGGCTACACCTTC.

This clone has just a few counts. This sequence joins TRBV15 and TRBJ2-7; D not resolved. The CDR3 loop spans 13 amino acids. CDR1 is LNHNV, CDR2 YYDKDF, per germline (reference sequence). Trimming shortened V by 0 bases and J by 4 bases, and 7 bases separated the two germline ends. The CDR3 DNA follows: TGTGCCACCAGCAGAGATCTTGGTTACGAGCAGTACTTC. Translated, it gives CATSRDLGYEQYF.

This chain connects TRBV5-1 to TRBJ2-3; a weak D match, TRBD2 (6 bases). Germline values: CDR1 SGHRS, CDR2 YFSETQ. The CDR3 length is 14 residues. Trimming removed 4 bases from V and 1 base from J, with 10 bases in between. The CDR3 protein is CASSGGLRTDTQYF. CDR3 DNA sequence: TGCGCCAGCAGCGGCGGACTACGCACAGATACGCAGTATTTT.

In its sample, this clone was seen once. J is TRBJ1-2 and V is TRBV15; 7 positions match TRBD1. There are 16 residues in the CDR3. Germline V gene data show CDR1 as LNHNV and CDR2 as YYDKDF (reference sequence). Unmatched junction bases numbered 14, after V lost 5 bases and J lost 5 bases. CDR3 sequence (DNA): TGTGCCACCAGCCGGGACAGCCTCCTAACCCGTTATGGCTACACCTTC. It specifies CATSRDSLLTRYGYTF.

The J gene is TRBJ2-1, the V gene TRBV2; D remains ambiguous. Trimming cost V 6 bases and J 6 bases, with 9 bases left between them. The CDR3 spans 12 residues. Per the germline V gene, CDR1 is SNHLY and CDR2 is FYNNEI. Written as DNA, the CDR3 is TGTGCCAGCAGCGTGCAGATCAATGAGCAGTTCTTC. This gives the protein CASSVQINEQFF.

This clone was picked up a small number of times. V usage is TRBV7-2 and J usage is TRBJ1-2; no definite D call. CDR1 is SGHTA, CDR2 FQGNSA, per germline. The CDR3 spans 14 residues. Trimming shortened V by 1 base and J by 7 bases, and 13 bases separated the two germline ends. The chain's CDR3 is CASSLGNRRVGYTF. The CDR3 DNA is TGTGCCAGCAGCTTAGGGAATCGGAGGGTTGGCTACACCTTC.

The chain recombines TRBV28 with TRBJ2-2; no firm D call. The CDR3 is 15 residues long. Trimming removed 8 bases from V and 5 bases from J, with 18 bases in between. CDR1 MDHEN and CDR2 SYDVKM come from the germline V gene. Here the CDR3 DNA reads TGTGCCAGCTTTTCCTCTTTCACATGGACCGGGGAGCTGTTTTTT. This encodes CASFSSFTWTGELFF.

The chain is built from TRBV2 and TRBJ2-7, with D perhaps TRBD1 (5 bases). Deletions cut 6 bases from V and 1 base from J, with 13 bases between. Germline CDR1 reads SNHLY; CDR2 reads FYNNEI. The length of the CDR3 is 14 residues. The CDR3 DNA reads as TGTGCCAGCAGGGTAGACAGAAATTCCTACGAGCAGTACTTC. This gives the protein CASRVDRNSYEQYF.

The chain links TRBV11-2 to TRBJ2-7; D is uncertain. The CDR3 length is 14 residues. CDR1 and CDR2 from the germline V gene are SGHAT and FQNNGV. Trimming stripped 4 bases from V and 0 bases from J, with 10 bases between. In nucleotides, the CDR3 is TGTGCCAGCAGCTCACCCACACTCTCCTACGAGCAGTACTTC. This translates into CASSSPTLSYEQYF.

This chain connects TRBV6-5 to TRBJ2-7; D gene unclear. The CDR3 spans 13 residues. Germline CDR1 and CDR2: MNHEY and SVGAGI. The germline V and J ends were trimmed by 0 bases and 5 bases, with 8 bases remaining between them. This CDR3 is CASSYSLGDEQYF. The DNA for the CDR3 is TGTGCCAGCAGTTACTCGCTGGGTGACGAGCAGTACTTC.

The chain joins TRBV6-6 to TRBJ2-5; D could derive from TRBD1 or TRBD2 (5 bases each). The germline V gene has CDR1 MNHNY and CDR2 SVGAGI (reference sequence). V was cut by 0 bases and J by 4 bases, with 9 bases left in between. The CDR3 extends over 14 amino acids. The CDR3 spells CASSYSPGPETQYF. The CDR3 DNA sequence: TGTGCCAGCAGTTACTCGCCGGGACCAGAGACCCAGTACTTC.

The chain uses TRBV29-1 and TRBJ2-7; D is unclear. V lost 3 bases, J lost 2 bases, and 11 bases lay in between. The CDR3 is made up of 13 amino acids. The germline CDR1 and CDR2 sequences are SQVTM and ANQGSEA. CDR3 sequence reads: CSVDQDGTYEQYF. CDR3 coding DNA: TGCAGCGTTGACCAAGACGGCACCTACGAGCAGTACTTC.